This TCR beta chain was identified in a study of T cell clones after liver transplantation. Study background: HCV positivity affected three of eight recipients; the rest lacked autoimmune or viral indications.

Germline CDR1 SGHVS, CDR2 FQNEAQ. CDR3 size: 15 residues. Trimming cost V 1 base and J 2 bases, with 10 bases left between them. As regards this clone: Its cognate antigen is unknown.

Points from the study as a whole: Low donor cell numbers restricted donor-reactive repertoire measurement in a couple of subjects. Donor-reactive sequences fell more than third party-reactive ones, suggesting partial deletion.

Profiling relied on immunoSEQ multiplex PCR, and the TCRdb table lists in-frame clones only, not all of them. The table lists 77,000 or so clones, 80% of them singletons. V usage is TRBV7-8 and J usage is TRBJ2-3, with no clear D. The sequencing used CD4+ T cells from blood, collected 12 months after liver transplant. The sequence derives from a human patient who received a liver transplant. T cells may partly derive from the graft donor. CDR3 sequence: CASSLGDLFTDTQYF. For the CDR3, the DNA is TGTGCCAGCAGCTTAGGGGATCTATTCACAGATACGCAGTATTTT.